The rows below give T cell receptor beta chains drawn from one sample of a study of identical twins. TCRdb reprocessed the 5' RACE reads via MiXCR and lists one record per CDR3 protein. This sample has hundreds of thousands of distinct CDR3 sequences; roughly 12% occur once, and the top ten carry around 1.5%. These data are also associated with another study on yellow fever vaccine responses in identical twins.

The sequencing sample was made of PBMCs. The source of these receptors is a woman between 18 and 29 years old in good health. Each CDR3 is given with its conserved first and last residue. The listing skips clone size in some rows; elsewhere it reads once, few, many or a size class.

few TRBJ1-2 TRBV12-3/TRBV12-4 CASSTPAGTDVGYTF
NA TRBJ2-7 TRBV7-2 CASSLQWWPLSYEQYF
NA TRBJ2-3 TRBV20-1 CSARGGLPGTQYF
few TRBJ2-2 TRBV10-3 CAISESVEIGELFF
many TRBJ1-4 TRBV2 CASSPPGQGEKLFF
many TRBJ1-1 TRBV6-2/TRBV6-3 CASSYTRNTEAFF
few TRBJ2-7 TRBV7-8 CASTLGYGIYEQYF
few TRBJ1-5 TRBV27 CASSAGHPSNQPQHF
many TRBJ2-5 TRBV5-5 CASSPRVQIQETQYF
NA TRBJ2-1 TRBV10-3 CAISGRLAGGEQFF
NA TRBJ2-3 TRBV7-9 CASSLVGGVDTQYF
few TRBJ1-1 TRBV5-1 CASSTGTGYDTEAFF
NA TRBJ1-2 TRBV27 CASSLEGSNYGYTF
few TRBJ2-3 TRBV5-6 CASTLDRFTDTQYF
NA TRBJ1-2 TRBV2 CASILRERNYGYTF
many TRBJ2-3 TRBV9 CASSVEGGENTDTQYF
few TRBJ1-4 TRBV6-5 CASRTRLAGHGEKLFF
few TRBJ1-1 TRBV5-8 CASTRSGVTEAFF
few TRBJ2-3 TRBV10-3 CAISGDREAYTDTQYF
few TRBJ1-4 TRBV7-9 CASSLVASNEKLFF
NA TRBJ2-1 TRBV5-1 CASSPTSGTFYNEQFF
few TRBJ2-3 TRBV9 CANSGRLFFTDTQYF
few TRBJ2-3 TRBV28 CASSLTGNTDTQYF
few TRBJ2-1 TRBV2 CASSYGAGASYNEQFF
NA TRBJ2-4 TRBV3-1 CASSQGTSGGAKNIQYF
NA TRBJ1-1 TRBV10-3 CAISESWNSNTEAFF
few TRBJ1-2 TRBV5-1 CASSLTTYYGYTF
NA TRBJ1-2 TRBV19 CASSATGQNYGYTF
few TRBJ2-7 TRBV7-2 CASSLLTGLVTYEQYF
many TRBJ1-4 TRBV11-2 CASSPQGANEKLFF
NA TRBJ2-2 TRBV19 CASSITRAVNTGELFF
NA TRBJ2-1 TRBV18 CASSLTALLDNEQFF
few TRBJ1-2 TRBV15 CATRDSYGYTF
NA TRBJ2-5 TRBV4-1 CASSQATPETQYF
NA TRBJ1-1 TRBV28 CASSFPGVGTEAFF
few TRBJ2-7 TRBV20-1 CSALIRGSGPDPLRQEQYF
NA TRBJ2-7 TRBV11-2 CASSLVGTSAYEQYF
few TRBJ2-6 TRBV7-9 CASSQETGAGANVLTF
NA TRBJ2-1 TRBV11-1 CASSLESRNEQFF
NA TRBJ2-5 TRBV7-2 CASSLYGIRETQYF
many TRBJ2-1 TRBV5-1 CASSAVKTVAIEQFF
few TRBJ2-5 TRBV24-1 CATSDPTGTVYQETQYF
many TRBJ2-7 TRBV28 CASSLDRGYEQYF
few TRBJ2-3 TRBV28 CASSPSPPTETQYF
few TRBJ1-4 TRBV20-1 CSAPTGTEEKLFF
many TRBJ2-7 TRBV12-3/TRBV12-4 CASSPDTYEQYF
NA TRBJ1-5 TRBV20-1 CSARDRNLGPQHF
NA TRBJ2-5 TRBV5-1 CASSLKWGWETQYF
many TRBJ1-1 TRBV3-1 CASSQGAIAQKAFF
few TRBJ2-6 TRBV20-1 CSTDRDGPGANVLTF
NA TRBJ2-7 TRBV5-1 CASSLGTGIEQYF
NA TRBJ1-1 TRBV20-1 CSAIGSGGNTEAFF
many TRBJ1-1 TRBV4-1 CASSLTQGVQAFF
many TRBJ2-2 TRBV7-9 CASSFRDSPGELFF
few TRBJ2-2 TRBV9 CASSVLSEPTGELFF
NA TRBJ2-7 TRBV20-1 CSAREGTSGRIWDEQYF
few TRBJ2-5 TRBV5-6 CASRWDGGQETQYF
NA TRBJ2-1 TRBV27 CASSLQYSYNEQFF
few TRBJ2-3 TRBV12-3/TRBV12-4 CASSLTGTGSDTQYF